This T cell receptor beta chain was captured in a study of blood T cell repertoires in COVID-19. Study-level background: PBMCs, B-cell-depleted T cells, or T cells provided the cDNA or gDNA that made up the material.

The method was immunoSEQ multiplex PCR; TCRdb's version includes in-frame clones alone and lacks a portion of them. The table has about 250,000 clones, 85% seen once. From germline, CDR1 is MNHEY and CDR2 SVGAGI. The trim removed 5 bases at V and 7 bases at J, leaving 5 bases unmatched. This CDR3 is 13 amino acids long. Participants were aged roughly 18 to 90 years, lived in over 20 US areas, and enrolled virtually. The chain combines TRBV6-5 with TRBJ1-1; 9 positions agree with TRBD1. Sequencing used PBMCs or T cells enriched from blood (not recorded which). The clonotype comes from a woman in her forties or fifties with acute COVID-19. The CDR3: CASSRDRVGEAFF. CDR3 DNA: TGTGCCAGCAGTCGGGACAGGGTTGGTGAAGCTTTCTTT.